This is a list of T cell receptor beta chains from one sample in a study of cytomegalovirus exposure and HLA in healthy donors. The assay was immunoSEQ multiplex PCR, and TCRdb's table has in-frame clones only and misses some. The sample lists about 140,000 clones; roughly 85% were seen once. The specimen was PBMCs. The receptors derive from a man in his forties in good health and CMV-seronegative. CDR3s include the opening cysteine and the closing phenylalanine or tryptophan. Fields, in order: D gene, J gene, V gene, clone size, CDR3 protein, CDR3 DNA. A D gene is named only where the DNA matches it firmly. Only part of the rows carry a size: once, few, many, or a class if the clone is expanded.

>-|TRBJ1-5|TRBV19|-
CASSTQSNQPQHF
TGTGCCAGTAGCACCCAGAGCAATCAGCCCCAGCATTTT
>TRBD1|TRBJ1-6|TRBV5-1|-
CASSAPTGDNSPLHF
TGCGCCAGCAGCGCTCCGACAGGGGATAATTCACCCCTCCACTTT
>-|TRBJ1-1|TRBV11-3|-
CASSPGHRGTEAFF
TGTGCCAGCAGCCCGGGCCATAGGGGCACTGAAGCTTTCTTT
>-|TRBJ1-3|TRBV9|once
CASSVQGGSGNTIYF
TGTGCCAGCAGCGTACAGGGTGGTTCTGGAAACACCATATATTTT
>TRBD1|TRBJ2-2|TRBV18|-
CASSSGQGATGELFF
TGTGCCAGCTCATCGGGACAGGGGGCCACCGGGGAGCTGTTTTTT
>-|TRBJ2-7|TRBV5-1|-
CASSLEDFPRPYEQYF
TGCGCCAGCAGCTTGGAGGACTTTCCGAGGCCCTACGAGCAGTACTTC
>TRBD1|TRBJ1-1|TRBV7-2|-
CASSLGGRGAEAFF
TGTGCCAGCAGCTTAGGAGGCAGGGGGGCTGAAGCTTTCTTT
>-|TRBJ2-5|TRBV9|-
CASSAGDIEGETQYF
TGTGCCAGCAGCGCCGGGGACATCGAAGGAGAGACCCAGTACTTC
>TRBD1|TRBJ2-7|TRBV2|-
CASRSDRGTYEQYF
TGTGCCAGCAGGTCGGACAGGGGGACCTACGAGCAGTACTTC
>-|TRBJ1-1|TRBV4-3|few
CASSLRGEAFF
TGCGCCAGCAGCCTCCGGGGGGAAGCTTTCTTT
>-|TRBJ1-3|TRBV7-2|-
CASSLEAGPGNTIYF
TGTGCCAGCAGCTTAGAGGCGGGGCCTGGAAACACCATATATTTT
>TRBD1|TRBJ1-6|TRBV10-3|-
CAIRTGTGSRSPLHF
TGTGCCATCAGAACCGGGACAGGGAGTCGATCACCCCTCCACTTT
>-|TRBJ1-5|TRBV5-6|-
CASSLGGGGQPQHF
TGTGCCAGCAGCTTGGGTGGGGGAGGTCAGCCCCAGCATTTT
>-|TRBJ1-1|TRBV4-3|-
CASSQDRVRTEAFF
TGCGCCAGCAGCCAAGACCGGGTACGCACTGAAGCTTTCTTT
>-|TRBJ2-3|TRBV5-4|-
CASSPYSDTQYF
TGTGCCAGCAGCCCTTACTCAGATACGCAGTATTTT
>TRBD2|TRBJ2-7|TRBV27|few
CASCPLWSGVHEQYF
TGTGCCAGCTGTCCCTTATGGAGCGGGGTCCACGAGCAGTACTTC
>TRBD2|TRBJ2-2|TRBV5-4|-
CASSLLFREGGAGELFF
TGTGCCAGCAGCTTACTTTTTCGGGAGGGTGGAGCCGGGGAGCTGTTTTTT
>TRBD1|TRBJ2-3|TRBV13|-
CASSLGDRGRFSGDTQYF
TGTGCCAGCAGCTTAGGGGACAGGGGACGATTCTCAGGAGATACGCAGTATTTT
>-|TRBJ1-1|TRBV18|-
CASSPLQGQANTEAFF
TGTGCCAGCTCACCGTTACAGGGTCAGGCGAACACTGAAGCTTTCTTT
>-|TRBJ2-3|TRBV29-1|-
CSARTATDTQYF
TGCAGCGCACGGACAGCCACAGATACGCAGTATTTT
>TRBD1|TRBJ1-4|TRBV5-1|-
CASSFNRGSEKLFF
TGCGCCAGCAGCTTCAACAGGGGTTCTGAAAAACTGTTTTTT
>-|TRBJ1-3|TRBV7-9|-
CSSSLVVGNTIYF
TGTTCCAGCAGCTTAGTAGTTGGAAACACCATATATTTT
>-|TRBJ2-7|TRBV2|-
CASKRTGSAPYEQYF
TGTGCCAGCAAACGAACAGGGTCCGCCCCCTACGAGCAGTACTTC
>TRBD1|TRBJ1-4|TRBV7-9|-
CASSQGTVGEKLFF
TGTGCCAGCAGCCAAGGGACAGTGGGAGAAAAACTGTTTTTT
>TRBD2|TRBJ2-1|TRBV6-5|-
CASRPGLAGLNEQFF
TGTGCCAGCAGACCGGGACTAGCGGGTTTAAATGAGCAGTTCTTC
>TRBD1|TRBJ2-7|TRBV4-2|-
CASSARGTGKRYEQYF
TGTGCCAGCAGCGCCCGGGGGACAGGGAAGAGGTACGAGCAGTACTTC
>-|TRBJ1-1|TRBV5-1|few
CASSLEGPPEGAFF
TGCGCCAGCAGCTTGGAGGGACCTCCGGAGGGAGCTTTCTTT
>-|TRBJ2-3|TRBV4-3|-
CASFQGPDTQYF
TGCGCCAGCTTCCAGGGGCCAGATACGCAGTATTTT
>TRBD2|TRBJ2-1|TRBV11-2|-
CASSLASGNNEQFF
TGTGCCAGCAGCTTAGCTAGCGGCAACAATGAGCAGTTCTTC
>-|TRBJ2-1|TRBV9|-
CASSSNGGYNEQFF
TGTGCCAGCAGCTCAAACGGGGGCTACAATGAGCAGTTCTTC
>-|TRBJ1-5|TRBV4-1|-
CASSSPGLVGQPQHF
TGCGCCAGCAGCAGCCCCGGGTTAGTAGGTCAGCCCCAGCATTTT
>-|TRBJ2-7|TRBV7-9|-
CASSRLRDNSYEQYF
TGTGCCAGCAGCCGACTCCGGGACAACTCCTACGAGCAGTACTTC
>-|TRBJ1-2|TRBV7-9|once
CASSLGGLTGGYTF
TGTGCCAGCAGCTTAGGGGGGCTGACTGGTGGCTACACCTTC
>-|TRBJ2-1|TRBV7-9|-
CASSATKTGQFF
TGTGCCAGCAGCGCAACAAAAACAGGGCAGTTCTTC
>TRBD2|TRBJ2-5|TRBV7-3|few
CASSRGERETQYF
TGTGCCAGCAGCCGGGGGGAGAGGGAGACCCAGTACTTC
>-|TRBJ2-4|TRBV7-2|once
CASSLGPGLPNIQYF
TGTGCCAGCAGCTTAGGCCCAGGGTTACCAAACATTCAGTACTTC
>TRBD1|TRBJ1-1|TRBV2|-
CASSVYRGTEAFF
TGTGCCAGCAGTGTTTACAGGGGAACTGAAGCTTTCTTT
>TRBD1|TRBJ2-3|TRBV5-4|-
CASSPGTATDTQYF
TGTGCCAGCAGCCCTGGGACAGCGACAGATACGCAGTATTTT
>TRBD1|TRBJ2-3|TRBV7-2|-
CASTGTATDTQYF
TGTGCCAGCACGGGGACAGCCACAGATACGCAGTATTTT
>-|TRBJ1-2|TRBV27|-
CASSETGPVTNYGYTF
TGTGCCAGCAGTGAGACAGGCCCCGTGACTAACTATGGCTACACCTTC
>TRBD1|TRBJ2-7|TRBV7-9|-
CASSQRDSYEQYF
TGTGCCAGCAGCCAGAGGGACAGCTACGAGCAGTACTTC
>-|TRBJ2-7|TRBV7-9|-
CASSQTAGYSYEQYF
TGTGCCAGCAGCCAAACGGCAGGGTACTCCTACGAGCAGTACTTC
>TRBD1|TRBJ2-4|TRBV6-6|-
CASNTGDFSIQYF
TGTGCCAGCAATACAGGGGATTTTAGCATTCAGTACTTC
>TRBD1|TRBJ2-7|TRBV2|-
CASSEGWDSAYEQYF
TGTGCCAGCAGTGAAGGGTGGGACAGCGCCTACGAGCAGTACTTC
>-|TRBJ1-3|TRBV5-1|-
CASSLSPGAGNTIYF
TGCGCCAGCAGCTTGAGCCCGGGGGCTGGAAACACCATATATTTT
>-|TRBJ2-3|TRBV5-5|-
CASSLRDGTDTQYF
TGTGCCAGCAGCTTGCGGGATGGCACAGATACGCAGTATTTT
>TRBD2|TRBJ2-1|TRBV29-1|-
CSVAGTTVNEQFF
TGCAGCGTTGCCGGGACTACCGTTAATGAGCAGTTCTTC
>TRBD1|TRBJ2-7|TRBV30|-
CAWNRRDRTYEQYF
TGTGCCTGGAATAGGCGGGACAGGACTTACGAGCAGTACTTC
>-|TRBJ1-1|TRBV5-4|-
CASSLAGVPEAFF
TGTGCCAGCAGCTTGGCAGGGGTTCCTGAAGCTTTCTTT
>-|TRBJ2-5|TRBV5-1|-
CASSPEGQGGETQYF
TGCGCCAGCAGCCCTGAGGGGCAGGGGGGAGAGACCCAGTACTTC
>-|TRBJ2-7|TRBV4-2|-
CASSQRDISYEQYF
TGTGCCAGCAGCCAACGGGACATTTCCTACGAGCAGTACTTC
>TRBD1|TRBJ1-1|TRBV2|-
CASRATGVNTEAFF
TGTGCCAGCAGGGCCACAGGGGTAAACACTGAAGCTTTCTTT
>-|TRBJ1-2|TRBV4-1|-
CASSQDLLAGRDGYTF
TGCGCCAGCAGCCAAGATCTATTAGCAGGGAGGGATGGCTACACCTTC
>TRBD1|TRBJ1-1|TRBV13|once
CASSRTGTGPGTEAFF
TGTGCCAGCAGTCGAACCGGGACAGGGCCGGGGACTGAAGCTTTCTTT
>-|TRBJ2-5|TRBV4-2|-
CASTRCSQETQYF
TGTGCCAGCACCCGGTGTTCTCAAGAGACCCAGTACTTC
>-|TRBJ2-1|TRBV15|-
CATILLDSSPYNEQFF
TGTGCCACCATCCTCCTTGACAGCAGCCCTTACAATGAGCAGTTCTTC